This T cell receptor (beta chain) derives from a study of identifying expanded T cells in peripheral blood (dated by TCRdb to about 2019). A note on the overall study: Separate aliquots of the same genomic DNA pool were sequenced to produce technical replicates, and four replicates were compared in pairs. What the study reported, not specific to this receptor: For all healthy donors, the variance in clone template counts between two-week samples rose significantly as total template count increased. Between technical replicates the binomial model flagged roughly 1.1 differentially abundant clones, whereas over around 2 weeks the binomial model flagged about 15 and over four weeks around 18. The authors expected biological variance in healthy repertoires might increase further over much longer intervals such as months to years. Both the number of clones called differentially abundant and the false-positive rate were significantly reduced by the beta-binomial model across all healthy-donor time intervals.

No immune events, such as infections, were documented for the healthy donors during the collection period. Healthy-donor blood repertoires served as a training cohort to calibrate time-dependent variance in a beta-binomial model of T-cell clone differential abundance. There were roughly 10 healthy donors in the training cohort, of whom 3 were female and 7 were male. An age range of roughly 25 to 65 years, with an average of about 45 years, was recorded for the donors. Whole blood from each healthy donor was obtained from a commercial supplier and was collected at three time points approximately 13 days apart. Genomic DNA was extracted from unsorted whole blood for immunosequencing. As for this clone: Its antigen remains undetermined. Qualities for individual bases were not recorded, and no much larger clone is one base off.

TCRbeta CDR3 regions were profiled by bias-controlled multiplex PCR amplification of genomic DNA with the immunoSEQ Assay. Under the source paper's analysis protocol: To quantify the absolute abundance of each unique TCRbeta CDR3 region, the sequences were collapsed and filtered. Differential abundance was assessed using a binomial (Fisher-equivalent) model and a beta-binomial model in which time-dependent variance fitted from healthy donors was added. Clones with fewer than 5 combined templates were removed, and a clone was called differentially abundant if the clone's Benjamini-Hochberg FDR was below 0.01. Beta-binomial variance was modeled as a function of total template count across the two samples using the form v = (b*log(k)+a)^2. TCRdb limited this immuneACCESS table to in-frame rearrangements with V and J called. A share of clones is missing; checked studies link under half to unresolved V genes, and the rest is unexplained. The V and J calls and clone size come from that table; D and trimming were worked out from the DNA. For this sample there are approximately 110,000 clones; around nine tenths appear just once. About 16% of the sample rests with the top ten.

The origin of this receptor is a person between 18 and 69 years old in good health. Specimen: blood.

At the DNA level, the sequence is TGTGCCAGCAGCGTAGCAGGAGCGTCAGATACGCAGTATTTT. This codes for CASSVAGASDTQYF. The rearranged segments are TRBV9 and TRBJ2-3; no D gene can be assigned with confidence. The V end loses 0 bases and the J end loses 4 bases, and a stretch of 9 bases separates them. The CDR3 numbers 14 residues from cysteine through phenylalanine. The only DNA kept is the CDR3, 42 bases in frame from the first base. As encoded in the germline V gene, CDR1 is SGDLS while CDR2 is YYNGEE.